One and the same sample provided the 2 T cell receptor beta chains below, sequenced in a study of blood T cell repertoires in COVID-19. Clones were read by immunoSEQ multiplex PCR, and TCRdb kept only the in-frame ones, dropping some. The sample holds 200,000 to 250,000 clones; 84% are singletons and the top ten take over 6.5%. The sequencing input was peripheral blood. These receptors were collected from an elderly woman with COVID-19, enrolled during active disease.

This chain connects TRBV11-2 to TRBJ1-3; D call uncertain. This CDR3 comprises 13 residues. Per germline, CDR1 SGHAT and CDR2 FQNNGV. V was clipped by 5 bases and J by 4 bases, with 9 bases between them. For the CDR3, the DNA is TGTGCCAGCAGCCCAGCGGGGGGAAACACCATATATTTT. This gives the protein CASSPAGGNTIYF.

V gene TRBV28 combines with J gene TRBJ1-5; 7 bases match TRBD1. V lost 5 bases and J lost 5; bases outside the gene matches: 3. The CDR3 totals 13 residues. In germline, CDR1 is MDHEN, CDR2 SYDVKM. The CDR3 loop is CASSPGGYQPQHF. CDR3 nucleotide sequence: TGTGCCAGCAGTCCAGGGGGGTATCAGCCCCAGCATTTT.